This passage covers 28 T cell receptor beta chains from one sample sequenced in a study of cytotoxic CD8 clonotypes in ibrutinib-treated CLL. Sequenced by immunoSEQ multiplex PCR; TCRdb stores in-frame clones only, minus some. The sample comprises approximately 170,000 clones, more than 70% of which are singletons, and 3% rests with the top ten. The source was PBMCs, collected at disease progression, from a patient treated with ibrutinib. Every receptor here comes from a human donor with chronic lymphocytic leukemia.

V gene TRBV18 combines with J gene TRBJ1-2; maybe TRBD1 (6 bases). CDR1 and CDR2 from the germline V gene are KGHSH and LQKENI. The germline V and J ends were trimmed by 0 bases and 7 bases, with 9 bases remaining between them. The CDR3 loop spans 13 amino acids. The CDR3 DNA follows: TGTGCCAGCTCACCACCGGGACAAGCTGGCTACACCTTC. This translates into CASSPPGQAGYTF.

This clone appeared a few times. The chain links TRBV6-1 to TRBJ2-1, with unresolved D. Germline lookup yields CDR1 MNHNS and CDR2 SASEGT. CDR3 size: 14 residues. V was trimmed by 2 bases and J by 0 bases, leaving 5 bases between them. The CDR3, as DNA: TGTGCCAGCAGTGAATTGCCCTCCTACAATGAGCAGTTCTTC. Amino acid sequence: CASSELPSYNEQFF.

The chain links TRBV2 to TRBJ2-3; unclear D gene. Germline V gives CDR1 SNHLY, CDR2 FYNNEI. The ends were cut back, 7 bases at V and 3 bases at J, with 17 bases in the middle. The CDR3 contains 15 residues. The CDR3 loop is CASNMPVKRTDTQYF. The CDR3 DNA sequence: TGTGCCAGCAATATGCCGGTAAAGCGAACAGATACGCAGTATTTT. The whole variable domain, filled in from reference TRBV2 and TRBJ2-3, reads EPEVTQTPSHQVTQMGQEVILRCVPISNHLYFYWYRQILGQKVEFLVSFYNNEISEKSEIFDDQFSVERPDGSNFTLKIRSTKLEDSAMYFCASNMPVKRTDTQYFGPGTRLTVL.

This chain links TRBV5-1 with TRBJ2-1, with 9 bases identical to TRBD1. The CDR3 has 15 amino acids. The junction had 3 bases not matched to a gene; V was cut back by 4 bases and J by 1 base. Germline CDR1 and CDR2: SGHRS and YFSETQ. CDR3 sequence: CASSTGGPSYNEQFF. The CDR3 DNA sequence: TGCGCCAGCAGCACAGGGGGCCCATCCTACAATGAGCAGTTCTTC.

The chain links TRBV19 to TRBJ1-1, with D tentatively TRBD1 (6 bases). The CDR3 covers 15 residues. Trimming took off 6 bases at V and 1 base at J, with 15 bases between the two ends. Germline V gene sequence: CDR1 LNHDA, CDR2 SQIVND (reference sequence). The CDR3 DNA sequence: TGTGCCAGTAGGGCTTACGCAGGGGCGAACACTGAAGCTTTCTTT. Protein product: CASRAYAGANTEAFF.

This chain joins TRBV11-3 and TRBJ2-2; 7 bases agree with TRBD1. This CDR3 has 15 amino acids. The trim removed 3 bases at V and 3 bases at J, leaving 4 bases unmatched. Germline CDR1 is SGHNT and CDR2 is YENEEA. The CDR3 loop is CASSFGQAYTGELFF. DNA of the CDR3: TGTGCCAGCAGCTTCGGACAGGCCTACACCGGGGAGCTGTTTTTT.

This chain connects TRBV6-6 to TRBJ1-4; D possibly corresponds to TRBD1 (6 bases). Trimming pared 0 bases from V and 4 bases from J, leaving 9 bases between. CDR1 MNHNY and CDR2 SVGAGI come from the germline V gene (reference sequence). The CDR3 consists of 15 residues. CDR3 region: CASSYSDRYNEKLFF. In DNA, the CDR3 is TGTGCCAGCAGTTACTCAGACAGGTATAATGAAAAACTGTTTTTT.

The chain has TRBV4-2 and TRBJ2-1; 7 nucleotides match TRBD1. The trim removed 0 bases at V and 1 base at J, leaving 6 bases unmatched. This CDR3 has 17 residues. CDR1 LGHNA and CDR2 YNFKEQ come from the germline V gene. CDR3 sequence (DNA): TGTGCCAGCAGCCAAGATCCAGGGGGAGTATCCTACAATGAGCAGTTCTTC. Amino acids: CASSQDPGGVSYNEQFF.

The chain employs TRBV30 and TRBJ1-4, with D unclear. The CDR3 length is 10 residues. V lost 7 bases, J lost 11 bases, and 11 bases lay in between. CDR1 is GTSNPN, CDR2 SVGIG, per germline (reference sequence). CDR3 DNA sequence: TGTGCCTTGGAAGTCAGGAAACTGTTTTTT. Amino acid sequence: CALEVRKLFF.

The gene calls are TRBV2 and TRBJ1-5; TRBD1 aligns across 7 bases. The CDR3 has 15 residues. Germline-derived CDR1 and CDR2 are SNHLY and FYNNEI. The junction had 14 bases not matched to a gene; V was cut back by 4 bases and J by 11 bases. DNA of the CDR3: TGTGCCAGCAGTGTCCGGGGACAGCCCCTCGTAGCCCAGCATTTT. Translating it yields CASSVRGQPLVAQHF.

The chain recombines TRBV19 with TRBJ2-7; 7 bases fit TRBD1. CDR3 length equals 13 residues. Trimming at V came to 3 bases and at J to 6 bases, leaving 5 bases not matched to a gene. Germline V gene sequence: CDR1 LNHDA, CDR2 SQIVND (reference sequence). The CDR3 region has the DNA TGTGCCAGTAGTATTACAACAGGGGTCGAGCAGTACTTC. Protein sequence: CASSITTGVEQYF.

The DNA of the CDR3 is TGTGCCAGCAGCGGCCACTGGGGGCTAGCGGGAGCCAATGAGCAGTTCTTC. Protein product: CASSGHWGLAGANEQFF. The gene calls are TRBV9 and TRBJ2-1; the match to TRBD2 covers 10 bases. This CDR3 comprises 17 residues. Germline V gene sequence: CDR1 SGDLS, CDR2 YYNGEE. V shed 3 bases, J shed 6 bases, and the junction held 12 bases outside the gene matches.

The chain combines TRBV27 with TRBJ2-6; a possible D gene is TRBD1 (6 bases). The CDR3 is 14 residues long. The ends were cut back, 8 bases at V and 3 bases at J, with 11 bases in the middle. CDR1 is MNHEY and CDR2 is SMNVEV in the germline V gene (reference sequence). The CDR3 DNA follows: TGTGCCAGCGGGGACATCGGTGGGGCCAACGTCCTGACTTTC. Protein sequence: CASGDIGGANVLTF.

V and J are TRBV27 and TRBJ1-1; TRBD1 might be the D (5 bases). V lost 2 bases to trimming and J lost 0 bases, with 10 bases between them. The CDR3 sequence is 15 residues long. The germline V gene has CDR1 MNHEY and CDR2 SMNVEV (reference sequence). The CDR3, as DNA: TGTGCCAGCAGTTTAGGTCGGGGGATGAACACTGAAGCTTTCTTT. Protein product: CASSLGRGMNTEAFF.

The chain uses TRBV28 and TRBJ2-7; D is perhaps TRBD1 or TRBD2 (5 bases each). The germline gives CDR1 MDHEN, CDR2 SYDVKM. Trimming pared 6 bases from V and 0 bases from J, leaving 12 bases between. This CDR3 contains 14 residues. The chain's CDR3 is CASRGRDRSYEQYF. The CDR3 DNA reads TGTGCCAGCAGAGGCAGGGACCGCTCCTACGAGCAGTACTTC.

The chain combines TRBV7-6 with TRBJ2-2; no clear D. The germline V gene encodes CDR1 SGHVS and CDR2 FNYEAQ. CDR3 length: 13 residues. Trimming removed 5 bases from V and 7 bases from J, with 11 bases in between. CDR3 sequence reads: CASSHPGDGELFF. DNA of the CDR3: TGTGCCAGCAGCCACCCGGGCGACGGGGAGCTGTTTTTT.

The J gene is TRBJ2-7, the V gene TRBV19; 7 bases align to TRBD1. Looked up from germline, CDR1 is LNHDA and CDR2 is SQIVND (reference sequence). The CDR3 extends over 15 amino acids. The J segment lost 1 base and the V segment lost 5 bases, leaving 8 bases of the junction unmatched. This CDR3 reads CASSSSYRGSYEQYF. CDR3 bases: TGTGCCAGTAGTTCCTCGTACAGGGGTTCCTACGAGCAGTACTTC.

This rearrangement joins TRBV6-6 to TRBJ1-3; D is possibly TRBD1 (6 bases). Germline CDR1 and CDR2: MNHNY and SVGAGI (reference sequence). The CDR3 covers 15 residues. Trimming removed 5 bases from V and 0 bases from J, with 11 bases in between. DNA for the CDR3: TGTGCCAGCAGTCGGGACACCTACTCTGGAAACACCATATATTTT. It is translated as CASSRDTYSGNTIYF.

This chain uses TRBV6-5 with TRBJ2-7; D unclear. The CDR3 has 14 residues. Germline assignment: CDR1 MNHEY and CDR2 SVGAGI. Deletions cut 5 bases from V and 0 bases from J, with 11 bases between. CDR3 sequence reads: CASSVLGSSYEQYF. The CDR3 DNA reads TGTGCCAGCAGTGTACTGGGCAGCTCCTACGAGCAGTACTTC.

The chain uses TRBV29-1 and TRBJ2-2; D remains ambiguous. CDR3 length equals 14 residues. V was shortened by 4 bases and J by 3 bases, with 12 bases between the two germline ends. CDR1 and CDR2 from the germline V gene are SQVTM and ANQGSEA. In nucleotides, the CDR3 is TGCAGCGTTGGGGCCGGCAGTGACACCGGGGAGCTGTTTTTT. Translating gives CSVGAGSDTGELFF.

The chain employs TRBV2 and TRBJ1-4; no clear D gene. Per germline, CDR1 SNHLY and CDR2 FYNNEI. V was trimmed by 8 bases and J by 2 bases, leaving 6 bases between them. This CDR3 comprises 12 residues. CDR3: CASGRTNEKLFF. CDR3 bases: TGTGCCAGCGGACGGACTAATGAAAAACTGTTTTTT.

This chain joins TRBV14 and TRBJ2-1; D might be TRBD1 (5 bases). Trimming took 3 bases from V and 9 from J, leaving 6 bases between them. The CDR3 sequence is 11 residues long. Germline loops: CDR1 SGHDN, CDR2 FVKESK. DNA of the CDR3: TGTGCCAGCAGCCAGCAGGGTGAGCAGTTCTTC. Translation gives CASSQQGEQFF.

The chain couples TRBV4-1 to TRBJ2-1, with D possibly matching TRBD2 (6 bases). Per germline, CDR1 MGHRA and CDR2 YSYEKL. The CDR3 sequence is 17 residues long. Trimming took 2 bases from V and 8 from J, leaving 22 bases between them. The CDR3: CASSQWVGGGNGDEQFF. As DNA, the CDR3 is TGCGCCAGCAGCCAATGGGTGGGAGGTGGGAACGGGGATGAGCAGTTCTTC.

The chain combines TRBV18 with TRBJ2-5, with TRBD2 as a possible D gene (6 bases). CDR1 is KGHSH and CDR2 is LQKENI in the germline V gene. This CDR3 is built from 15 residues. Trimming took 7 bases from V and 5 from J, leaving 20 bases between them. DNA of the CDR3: TGTGCCAGCTTGAGTTTCGTTGGAGGGACGGAGACCCAGTACTTC. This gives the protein CASLSFVGGTETQYF. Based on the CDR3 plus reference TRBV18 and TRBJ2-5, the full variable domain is NAGVMQNPRHLVRRRGQEARLRCSPMKGHSHVYWYRQLPEEGLKFMVYLQKENIIDESGMPKERFSAEFPKEGPSILRIQQVVRGDSAAYFCASLSFVGGTETQYFGPGTRLLVL.

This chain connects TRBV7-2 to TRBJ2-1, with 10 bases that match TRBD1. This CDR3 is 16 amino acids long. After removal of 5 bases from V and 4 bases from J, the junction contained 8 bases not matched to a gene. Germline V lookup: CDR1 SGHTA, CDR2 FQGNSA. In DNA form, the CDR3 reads TGTGCCAGCAGCGGGCGGGGACAGGGGCCTTACAATGAGCAGTTCTTC. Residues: CASSGRGQGPYNEQFF.

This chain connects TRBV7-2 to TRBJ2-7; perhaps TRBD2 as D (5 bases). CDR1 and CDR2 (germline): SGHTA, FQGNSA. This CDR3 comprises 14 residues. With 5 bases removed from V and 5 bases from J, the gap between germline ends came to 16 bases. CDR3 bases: TGTGCCAGCAGCCTCGGGTCGAGGGCCCACGAGCAGTACTTC. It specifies CASSLGSRAHEQYF.

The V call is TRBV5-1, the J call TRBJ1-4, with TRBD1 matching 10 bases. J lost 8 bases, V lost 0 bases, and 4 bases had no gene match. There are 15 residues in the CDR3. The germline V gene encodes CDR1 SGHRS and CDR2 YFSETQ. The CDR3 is CASSLGQGAREKLFF. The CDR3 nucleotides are TGCGCCAGCAGCTTGGGACAGGGGGCGCGAGAAAAACTGTTTTTT.

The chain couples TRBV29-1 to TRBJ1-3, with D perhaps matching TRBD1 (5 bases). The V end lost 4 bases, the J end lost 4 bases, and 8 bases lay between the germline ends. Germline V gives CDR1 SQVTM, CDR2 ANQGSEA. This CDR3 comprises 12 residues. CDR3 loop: CSVGGGGNTIYF. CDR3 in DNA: TGCAGCGTTGGGGGCGGGGGAAACACCATATATTTT.